The clone carrying this T cell receptor (beta chain) was recorded at least ten times. Its antigen remains unknown. This entry is derived from a study of early T cells in non-severe SARS-CoV-2 infection. Study-level information: The input, bulk RNA from unsorted whole blood, was sequenced, and chains were unpaired. Findings and caveats of the study: Private and CD4 specificities were missed by VDJdb matching, skewed to anti-spike CD8.

The CDR3 runs 16 residues. Deletions cut 5 bases from V and 4 bases from J, with 21 bases between. CDR1 and CDR2 from the germline V gene are MDHEN and SYDVKM. Individually, cDNA molecules had unique molecular identifiers attached to them. TCRdb processed the 5' RACE reads anew with MiXCR; each CDR3 protein has one entry. The sample lists 15,000 to 20,000 distinct CDR3 sequences; approximately 5.4% were seen once. The sequencing sample was made of whole blood. The clonotype comes from an adult who was a healthcare worker with PCR-confirmed SARS-CoV-2 infection or an uninfected control (not recorded which). V and J are TRBV28 and TRBJ2-7; D may be TRBD1 (6 bases). CDR3 DNA: TGTGCCAGCAGTCCGGGTGGGCAGGGGATTAATTACGAGCAGTACGTC. It yields the protein CASSPGGQGINYEQYV.